One and the same sample provided the 29 T cell receptor beta chains below, sequenced in a study of vaccination and CD4 T cells after COVID-19. These receptors lack a known antigen. As for treatment: roughly ten-day PBMC culture with coronavirus spike peptide pools or control peptides (ViraFEST assay). Before the COVID-19 pandemic (2011-2018), CD4+ T cells were obtained from the unexposed donor. The assay that was used to sequence DNA from cultured CD4+ T cells was the Oncomine TCR Beta short-read assay. Genomic DNA was isolated from cultured CD4+ T cells. TCRdb reprocessed the PCR reads with MiXCR, giving one entry per CDR3 protein. This repertoire shows some 9,200 distinct CDR3 sequences, 30% to 45% found once; its top ten account for over 20%. Sequenced input: CD4+ T cells from blood, cultured in vitro. Every receptor here comes from a human donor in good health.

This chain uses TRBV30 with TRBJ1-2; no firm D call. CDR3 length equals 11 residues. The germline V and J ends were trimmed by 4 bases and 4 bases, with 7 bases remaining between them. Germline-derived CDR1 and CDR2 are GTSNPN and SVGIG (reference sequence). CDR3 DNA: TGTGCCTGGACCGGACCCTATGGCTACACCTTC. Encoded protein: CAWTGPYGYTF.

The rearrangement joins TRBV21-1 to TRBJ2-5; TRBD1, the D gene given by the table, was not confirmed from the DNA. TRBV21-1 is classified as a pseudogene. This CDR3 is built from 16 residues. Written as DNA, the CDR3 is TGTGCCAGCAGCAAAGTCGGGACAGGGGGGCCAAAGACCCAGTACTTC. This sequence encodes CASSKVGTGGPKTQYF.

The chain employs TRBV2 and TRBJ1-2; a possible D gene is TRBD1 (6 bases). CDR1 SNHLY and CDR2 FYNNEI come from the germline V gene. CDR3 size: 16 residues. V was clipped by 6 bases and J by 7 bases, with 24 bases between them. The CDR3 here is CASSLLTEGAQGGYTF. The CDR3 DNA is TGTGCCAGCAGCCTCCTGACAGAAGGGGCACAGGGTGGCTACACCTTC.

The gene calls are TRBV4-3 and TRBJ1-3; D gene unclear. There are 15 residues in the CDR3. Germline assignment: CDR1 LGHNA and CDR2 YSLEER. Trimming cost V 0 bases and J 8 bases, with 14 bases left between them. The CDR3 region has the DNA TGCGCCAGCAGCCAAGATTTCGGGGTCGGTGACACCATATATTTT. Translation gives CASSQDFGVGDTIYF.

V usage is TRBV5-4 and J usage is TRBJ1-2; 7 positions match TRBD1. The trim removed 4 bases at V and 5 bases at J, leaving 11 bases unmatched. Per the germline V gene, CDR1 is SGHNT and CDR2 is YYREEE (reference sequence). The CDR3 loop spans 15 amino acids. CDR3 sequence: CASSNPTGRLYGYTF. The DNA for the CDR3 is TGTGCCAGCAGCAATCCGACAGGGAGACTTTATGGCTACACCTTC.

The rearrangement joins TRBV7-9 to TRBJ2-7; D may be TRBD1 (6 bases). Germline assignment: CDR1 SEHNR and CDR2 FQNEAQ (reference sequence). Deletions cut 2 bases from V and 6 bases from J, with 8 bases between. This CDR3 comprises 12 residues. CDR3 loop: CASSLQGSEQYF. CDR3 DNA: TGTGCCAGCAGCTTACAGGGGAGCGAGCAGTACTTC.

This chain links TRBV19 with TRBJ1-5; 10 nucleotides line up with TRBD1. The trim removed 5 bases at V and 6 bases at J, leaving 4 bases unmatched. Germline CDR1 LNHDA, CDR2 SQIVND (reference sequence). The CDR3 consists of 14 residues. The DNA for the CDR3 is TGTGCCAGTAGTCAGACAGGGGGCGGTCAGCCCCAGCATTTT. Translating it yields CASSQTGGGQPQHF.

The rearrangement links TRBV7-2 to TRBJ2-4, with D possibly TRBD2 on 6 matching bases. Germline CDR1 SGHTA, CDR2 FQGNSA. The V and J ends lost 4 bases and 9 bases respectively, with 13 bases between them. The CDR3 consists of 13 residues. CDR3 residues: CASSSRTKGIQYF. DNA for the CDR3: TGTGCCAGCAGCTCAAGGACTAAGGGCATTCAGTACTTC.

This clonotype has more than one count but fewer than ten. The rearrangement uses TRBV6-2 or TRBV6-3 and TRBJ1-1; D is uncertain. This CDR3 comprises 12 residues. Germline loops: CDR1 MNHEY, CDR2 SVGEGT. Trimming removed 2 bases at V and 4 bases at J, with 5 bases between. CDR3 loop: CASSYRSTEAFF. The CDR3 DNA is TGTGCCAGCAGTTACCGAAGCACTGAAGCTTTCTTT.

The chain is built from TRBV7-9 and TRBJ2-7; D is possibly TRBD2 (6 bases). Per the germline V gene, CDR1 is SEHNR and CDR2 is FQNEAQ (reference sequence). The germline V and J ends were trimmed by 1 base and 3 bases, with 22 bases remaining between them. The CDR3 has 18 residues. Here the CDR3 reads CASSLGGTVTSLGYEQYF. In DNA form, the CDR3 reads TGTGCCAGCAGCTTAGGTGGGACGGTGACTAGTTTGGGCTACGAGCAGTACTTC.

In DNA form, the CDR3 reads TGCAGTCCCCCATCCAGGGAGTACACTGAAGCTTTCTTT. Translated, it gives CSPPSREYTEAFF. The chain joins TRBV20-1 to TRBJ1-1; the D gene is possibly TRBD1 (5 bases). The CDR3 totals 13 residues. Germline V gene data show CDR1 as DFQATT and CDR2 as SNEGSKA (reference sequence). Trimming stripped 8 bases from V and 3 bases from J, with 16 bases between.

This clonotype has more than one count but fewer than ten. This rearrangement joins TRBV6-1 to TRBJ1-3; no definite D call. Germline V gene data show CDR1 as MNHNS and CDR2 as SASEGT. The CDR3 length is 14 residues. V was pared by 5 bases and J by 4 bases, with 12 bases between. The DNA for the CDR3 is TGTGCCAGCAGTATATCGAGTGGGGGAAACACCATATATTTT. It translates to CASSISSGGNTIYF.

There are a few counts of this clonotype. V and J are TRBV15 and TRBJ1-1; D may be TRBD1 (5 bases). The CDR3 has 15 residues. Germline CDR1 reads LNHNV; CDR2 reads YYDKDF (reference sequence). Trimming cost V 1 base and J 5 bases, with 14 bases left between them. The CDR3 spells CATSRVLGERTEAFF. The CDR3 DNA reads TGTGCCACCAGCAGAGTTCTGGGGGAAAGGACTGAAGCTTTCTTT.

In DNA form, the CDR3 reads TGTGCCACCAGTGCTTCGTGGCCTAGCAATCAGCCCCAGCATTTT. The encoded protein is CATSASWPSNQPQHF. The genes are TRBV24-1 and TRBJ1-5; D not resolved. Trimming took off 5 bases at V and 0 bases at J, with 10 bases between the two ends. CDR1 and CDR2 (germline): KGHDR, SFDVKD. The CDR3 extends over 15 amino acids.

This rearrangement joins TRBV6-5 to TRBJ1-1; D uncertain. Trimming shortened V by 2 bases and J by 6 bases, and 13 bases separated the two germline ends. CDR1 and CDR2 (germline): MNHEY, SVGAGI. There are 14 residues in the CDR3. The chain's CDR3 is CASSYVGSDAEAFF. In DNA, the CDR3 is TGTGCCAGCAGTTACGTGGGGAGTGACGCTGAAGCTTTCTTT.

The V call is TRBV7-8, the J call TRBJ1-5; D gene uncertain. The CDR3 covers 13 residues. Germline assignment: CDR1 SGHVS and CDR2 FQNEAQ. The germline V and J ends were trimmed by 0 bases and 11 bases, with 11 bases remaining between them. Here the CDR3 DNA reads TGTGCCAGCAGCTTAGCTCCAGTCCGAGCCCAGCATTTT. This encodes CASSLAPVRAQHF.

A few counts support this clonotype. This chain links TRBV21-1 with TRBJ1-2; the table's D call of TRBD1 was not tested on the DNA. TRBV21-1 is termed a pseudogene. The CDR3 loop spans 14 amino acids. The CDR3 DNA follows: TGTGCCAGCAGACCAACAGGTCCTAACTATGGCTACACCTTC. This gives the protein CASRPTGPNYGYTF.

A remark on this clonotype: No conserved phenylalanine or tryptophan is present at the end of the CDR3, so a read error is the likely explanation. The J gene is TRBJ1-1, the V gene TRBV15, with 7 bases lining up with TRBD1. Losses at the gene ends were 6 bases for V and 4 bases for J; bases not matched to a gene: 5. The germline V gene encodes CDR1 LNHNV and CDR2 YYDKDF (reference sequence). The CDR3 length is 13 residues. CDR3 nucleotide sequence: TGTGCCACCAGTCCCGACAGGGCCACTGAAGCTTTCTAT. Translating gives CATSPDRATEAFY.

This clonotype was found a few times. This chain joins TRBV6-2 or TRBV6-3 and TRBJ2-7, with D possibly being TRBD1 (6 bases). Germline V gives CDR1 MNHEY, CDR2 SVGEGT. The CDR3 has 15 amino acids. Trimming stripped 2 bases from V and 7 bases from J, with 18 bases between. The CDR3 DNA is TGTGCCAGCAGTTACCCGGGGCAGGGGCAAAGAGAGCAGTACTTC. Translation: CASSYPGQGQREQYF.

The rearrangement links TRBV28 to TRBJ2-7, with D maybe TRBD1 (6 bases). V lost 3 bases, J lost 0 bases, and 15 bases lay in between. CDR1 is MDHEN, CDR2 SYDVKM, per germline. This CDR3 region has 16 residues. CDR3 nucleotide sequence: TGTGCCAGCAGTTTTAAACAGGGAAGGAGCTCCTACGAGCAGTACTTC. It specifies CASSFKQGRSSYEQYF.

The chain combines TRBV6-5 with TRBJ1-2; a weak D match, TRBD1 (5 bases). This CDR3 is built from 16 residues. Trimming took 0 bases from V and 2 from J, leaving 13 bases between them. Germline CDR1 and CDR2: MNHEY and SVGAGI. Here the CDR3 DNA reads TGTGCCAGCAGTTACTCCATCCGGGACCCAAACTATGGCTACACCTTC. Translating gives CASSYSIRDPNYGYTF.

This chain joins TRBV5-6 and TRBJ2-7; D is undetermined. V was pared by 0 bases and J by 5 bases, with 9 bases between. The CDR3 loop spans 13 amino acids. Per germline, CDR1 SGHDT and CDR2 YYEEEE. CDR3 bases: TGTGCCAGCAGCTTGGGGGTAGGCCACGAGCAGTACTTC. Encoded protein: CASSLGVGHEQYF.

This sequence joins TRBV7-9 and TRBJ2-2; tentatively, D is TRBD1 or TRBD2 (6 bases each). The CDR3 is 15 residues long. CDR1 and CDR2 (germline): SEHNR, FQNEAQ (reference sequence). V was pared by 5 bases and J by 6 bases, with 16 bases between. CDR3 loop: CASSRGPAGSGELFF. The DNA for the CDR3 is TGTGCCAGCAGCCGGGGGCCAGCCGGGTCCGGGGAGCTGTTTTTT.

This clonotype was detected only a few times. The CDR3 spells CASSPPTGELFF. The CDR3 coding sequence is TGTGCCAGCAGTCCCCCCACCGGGGAGCTGTTTTTT. The chain combines TRBV28 with TRBJ2-2; no reliable D call. The ends were cut back, 5 bases at V and 4 bases at J, with 5 bases in the middle. The CDR3 consists of 12 residues. CDR1 and CDR2 (germline): MDHEN, SYDVKM.

This clonotype showed up just a few times. The V gene is TRBV10-3, the J gene TRBJ2-3, with 8 bases lining up with TRBD2. Unmatched junction bases numbered 9, after V lost 3 bases and J lost 1 base. Per germline, CDR1 ENHRY and CDR2 SYGVKD. This CDR3 contains 17 residues. The CDR3 region has the DNA TGTGCCATCAGTGAACCTAAGCGGGAGACGGGCACAGATACGCAGTATTTT. Residues: CAISEPKRETGTDTQYF.

The chain is built from TRBV7-8 and TRBJ1-5; TRBD1 agrees at 10 bases. This CDR3 has 16 amino acids. V dropped 6 bases and J dropped 0; count of bases not matched to a gene: 5. CDR1 is SGHVS and CDR2 is FQNEAQ in the germline V gene. DNA of the CDR3: TGTGCCAGCAGTCTCCGGGACAGGGGTAGCAATCAGCCCCAGCATTTT. Its translation: CASSLRDRGSNQPQHF.

This clonotype was seen a handful of times. This chain joins TRBV6-1 and TRBJ1-2, with 8 nucleotides matching TRBD1. With V trimmed by 5 bases and J by 10 bases, 3 bases remained unmatched. Germline loops: CDR1 MNHNS, CDR2 SASEGT. This CDR3 has 11 residues. The CDR3 here is CASSQDRAYTF. The CDR3 coding sequence is TGTGCCAGCAGTCAGGACAGGGCCTACACCTTC.

This chain joins TRBV11-2 and TRBJ2-3, with 13 bases lining up with TRBD2. Germline values: CDR1 SGHAT, CDR2 FQNNGV. The CDR3 is 14 amino acids. V lost 6 bases and J lost 10; bases outside the gene matches: 7. The CDR3 here is CASSGLAGEGAQYF. The CDR3 coding sequence is TGTGCCAGCAGTGGACTAGCGGGAGAGGGGGCGCAGTATTTT.

This clonotype was seen a few times. V usage is TRBV5-1 and J usage is TRBJ2-3; D ambiguous. Germline CDR1 and CDR2: SGHRS and YFSETQ. V lost 5 bases and J 2 bases, leaving 12 bases between the germline ends. This CDR3 is built from 14 residues. The CDR3 loop is CASRDDGVTDTQYF. DNA for the CDR3: TGCGCCAGCAGGGATGACGGTGTCACAGATACGCAGTATTTT.